The 20 T cell receptor beta chains listed next were all sequenced from one sample in a study of T cells in Graves' hyperthyroidism and ophthalmopathy. TCR beta CDR3 sequences were amplified from RNA transcripts. A first-round RT-PCR of the TCR CDR3 used the HTBI primer set. TCRdb re-called the multiplex PCR reads through MiXCR, storing one row per CDR3 protein. Of roughly 500,000 distinct CDR3 sequences detected, roughly 45% appear once; the ten largest clones hold about two fifths. Sequencing was done on a sample of peripheral blood or thyroid tissue (not recorded which). The receptors come from an adult woman with Graves' disease, either hyperthyroidism or ophthalmopathy (not recorded which).

This clonotype was seen once. The chain joins TRBV7-8 to TRBJ1-6; D gene unclear. The V gene's germline CDR1 is SGHVS and CDR2 FQNEAQ. Trimming stripped 1 base from V and 7 bases from J, with 8 bases between. The CDR3 is 14 residues long. CDR3 coding DNA: TGTGCCAGCAGCTTAGGGCAGGTGAATTCACCCCTCCACTTT. It codes for CASSLGQVNSPLHF.

This clonotype was observed at least ten times. The gene calls are TRBV20-1 and TRBJ1-3; D gene uncertain. The V and J ends lost 3 bases and 3 bases respectively, with 3 bases between them. Germline-derived CDR1 and CDR2 are DFQATT and SNEGSKA (reference sequence). The CDR3 loop spans 11 amino acids. The CDR3 sequence is CSASDGNTIYF. The CDR3 DNA reads TGCAGTGCTAGTGATGGAAACACCATATATTTT.

The chain uses TRBV5-1 and TRBJ1-2, with a weak D call TRBD1 (5 bases). This CDR3 region has 14 residues. Germline V lookup: CDR1 SGHRS, CDR2 YFSETQ. Trimming shortened V by 3 bases and J by 7 bases, and 16 bases separated the two germline ends. As DNA, the CDR3 is TGCGCCAGCAGCTCTGGGCAGTTCGGGGCTGGCTACACCTTC. Its protein is CASSSGQFGAGYTF. The full variable domain, its missing parts supplied by reference TRBV5-1 and TRBJ1-2, is KAGVTQTPRYLIKTRGQQVTLSCSPISGHRSVSWYQQTPGQGLQFLFEYFSETQRNKGNFPGRFSGRQFSNSRSEMNVSTLELGDSALYLCASSSGQFGAGYTFGSGTRLTVV.

The genes are TRBV15 and TRBJ1-5, with TRBD1 as a possible D gene (6 bases). The CDR3 sequence is 15 residues long. Germline CDR1 is LNHNV and CDR2 is YYDKDF (reference sequence). V lost 3 bases and J lost 5, with 14 bases in between. The CDR3 coding sequence is TGTGCCACCAGCAGTTTTTGGGGGGCCCATCAGCCCCAGCATTTT. This gives the protein CATSSFWGAHQPQHF.

This clonotype was seen only a few times. The rearrangement uses TRBV20-1 and TRBJ1-2; D gene ambiguous. CDR1 is DFQATT, CDR2 SNEGSKA, per germline (reference sequence). The CDR3 has 13 amino acids. Trimming stripped 0 bases from V and 4 bases from J, with 9 bases between. The DNA of the CDR3 is TGCAGTGCTAGAGATCCCAGATCCTATGGCTACACCTTC. Residues: CSARDPRSYGYTF.

This chain uses TRBV7-7 with TRBJ1-6; D is undetermined. CDR3 length: 13 residues. Trimming pared 1 base from V and 10 bases from J, leaving 8 bases between. CDR1 and CDR2 from the germline V gene are SSHAT and FNYEAQ (reference sequence). The CDR3 reads CASSLDVGSPLHF. Written as DNA, the CDR3 is TGTGCCAGCAGCTTAGATGTGGGATCACCCCTCCACTTT.

This chain joins TRBV7-2 and TRBJ2-7, with TRBD1 matching over 9 bases. The CDR3 extends over 15 amino acids. CDR1 and CDR2 from the germline V gene are SGHTA and FQGNSA. With V trimmed by 7 bases and J by 4 bases, 11 bases remained unmatched. In DNA form, the CDR3 reads TGTGCCAGCACCACCCTGGGGACAGGGATGTACGAGCAGTACTTC. The encoded protein is CASTTLGTGMYEQYF.

This clonotype was detected a few times. The rearrangement uses TRBV7-9 and TRBJ2-7; D is perhaps TRBD2 (5 bases). CDR1 is SEHNR and CDR2 is FQNEAQ in the germline V gene (reference sequence). Trimming left V 5 bases short and J 6 bases short, with 11 bases between. The CDR3 loop spans 12 amino acids. CDR3: CASSNLGSEQYF. For the CDR3, the DNA is TGTGCCAGCAGCAACCTAGGGAGCGAGCAGTACTTC.

This clonotype has just a few counts. The rearrangement uses TRBV7-6 and TRBJ2-7; maybe TRBD2 (5 bases). Germline assignment: CDR1 SGHVS and CDR2 FNYEAQ. This CDR3 is built from 14 residues. V shed 3 bases and J shed 2 bases, with 11 bases lying between them. DNA of the CDR3: TGTGCCAGCAGCTTGGCCTCCGGGGCCTACGAGCAGTACTTC. This translates into CASSLASGAYEQYF.

The chain links TRBV7-9 to TRBJ2-7; D is ambiguous. V lost 3 bases and J 0 bases, leaving 9 bases between the germline ends. The germline gives CDR1 SEHNR, CDR2 FQNEAQ (reference sequence). The CDR3 is 14 amino acids. CDR3 nucleotide sequence: TGTGCCAGCAGCTTCGGGCTGGGCTCCTACGAGCAGTACTTC. This gives the protein CASSFGLGSYEQYF.

The genes are TRBV29-1 and TRBJ2-7; 8 nucleotides agree with TRBD1. In germline, CDR1 is SQVTM, CDR2 ANQGSEA. CDR3 length: 15 amino acids. J gave up 4 bases and V 7 bases, and 15 bases lay outside the gene matches. The CDR3: CSALRDRGTVYEQYF. The DNA of the CDR3 is TGCAGCGCTCTCCGAGACAGGGGAACAGTGTACGAGCAGTACTTC.

The genes are TRBV7-6 and TRBJ1-2; D is ambiguous. Trimming shortened V by 5 bases and J by 2 bases, and 12 bases separated the two germline ends. Germline-derived CDR1 and CDR2 are SGHVS and FNYEAQ. The CDR3 is 14 amino acids. CDR3 region: CASSPVTPNYGYTF. CDR3 sequence (DNA): TGTGCCAGCAGCCCGGTGACACCCAACTATGGCTACACCTTC.

This clonotype was found many times. V and J are TRBV27 and TRBJ2-5; D is uncertain. The CDR3 sequence is 13 residues long. Germline lookup yields CDR1 MNHEY and CDR2 SMNVEV (reference sequence). V was cut by 5 bases and J by 8 bases, with 15 bases left in between. DNA of the CDR3: TGTGCCAGCAGTCCCAATGTTGATGTAACCCAGTACTTC. As protein: CASSPNVDVTQYF.

This clonotype occurred many times. This sequence joins TRBV9 and TRBJ2-7; 7 positions agree with TRBD2. The CDR3 sequence is 12 residues long. V shed 0 bases and J 6 bases; nucleotides not matched to a gene: 0. In germline, CDR1 is SGDLS, CDR2 YYNGEE. The CDR3, as DNA: TGTGCCAGCAGCGTAGGGGAGGGCGAGCAGTACTTC. This gives the protein CASSVGEGEQYF.

This rearrangement joins TRBV5-1 to TRBJ2-3, with D tentatively TRBD1 (5 bases). The CDR3 contains 13 residues. The V and J ends lost 4 bases and 8 bases respectively, with 14 bases between them. Germline loops: CDR1 SGHRS, CDR2 YFSETQ. CDR3 sequence: CASSATVQGTQYF. The CDR3, as DNA: TGCGCCAGCAGCGCGACAGTTCAGGGTACGCAGTATTTT.

V usage is TRBV29-1 and J usage is TRBJ2-3; the D call may be TRBD1 or TRBD2 (5 bases each). Germline V gene data show CDR1 as SQVTM and CDR2 as ANQGSEA. Trimming pared 3 bases from V and 1 base from J, leaving 11 bases between. The length of the CDR3 is 14 residues. The CDR3, as DNA: TGCAGCGTTGACGAAAGGGGAGGCACAGATACGCAGTATTTT. Its translation is CSVDERGGTDTQYF.

V and J are TRBV19 and TRBJ1-5; D ambiguous. This CDR3 has 14 residues. V shed 7 bases and J shed 7 bases, with 17 bases lying between them. Looked up from germline, CDR1 is LNHDA and CDR2 is SQIVND (reference sequence). The CDR3 loop is CASKMRQRQQPQHF. DNA for the CDR3: TGTGCCAGTAAAATGAGGCAGAGGCAACAGCCCCAGCATTTT.

For this clonotype: The junction departs from the called germline gene at one end, perhaps through a read error. The chain combines TRBV6-1 with TRBJ2-7, with D perhaps TRBD1 or TRBD2 (5 bases each). CDR3 size: 13 residues. Germline CDR1 and CDR2: MNHNS and SASEGT. CDR3 loop: CASSEGRAYERYF. The DNA of the CDR3 is TGTGCCAGCAGTGAGGGACGAGCGTACGAGCGGTACTTC.

This clonotype has ten or more counts. This rearrangement joins TRBV20-1 to TRBJ2-7; 11 bases map to TRBD2. The trim removed 6 bases at V and 1 base at J, leaving 8 bases unmatched. The CDR3 runs to 15 residues. The germline V gene encodes CDR1 DFQATT and CDR2 SNEGSKA (reference sequence). The CDR3 is CSATTSGSISYEQYF. DNA for the CDR3: TGCAGTGCGACTACTAGCGGGAGCATATCCTACGAGCAGTACTTC.

This clonotype was counted many times. The chain is built from TRBV19 and TRBJ1-2; D possibly corresponds to TRBD1 (6 bases). The germline CDR1 and CDR2 sequences are LNHDA and SQIVND (reference sequence). Deletions cut 7 bases from V and 0 bases from J, with 15 bases between. This CDR3 spans 15 amino acids. The DNA for the CDR3 is TGTGCCAGTACCAGGGGAAGTCAGGCTAACTATGGCTACACCTTC. This gives the protein CASTRGSQANYGYTF.